The entry that follows covers one TCR beta chain sequence. The source of the sample is a study of OX40 agonist ivuxolimab in advanced cancers. The repertoire was sequenced with immunoSEQ multiplex PCR; TCRdb's copy has only in-frame clones and lacks some. The table shows over 60,000 clones, with over 75% occurring only once. Specimen: CD4+ or CD8+ T cells sorted from blood, collected in a trial of the OX40 agonist ivuxolimab. The sequence was obtained from an adult with an advanced solid tumor such as melanoma, head and neck, liver or kidney cancer.

Written as DNA, the CDR3 is TGTGCCAGCAGGCCCTCAAACAGGGCCGGGGAGCTGTTTTTT. Residues: CASRPSNRAGELFF. The rearrangement joins TRBV6-5 to TRBJ2-2, with a tentative D call TRBD1 (6 bases). The CDR3 length is 14 residues. Germline V lookup: CDR1 MNHEY, CDR2 SVGAGI. V lost 6 bases and J lost 6, with 14 bases in between.